This TCR beta chain is drawn from a study of blood T cell repertoires in COVID-19. As for the study in general: T cells, B-cell-depleted T cells, or PBMCs supplied cDNA or gDNA.

Per the original methods: Nucleated cell counts were estimated from reference gene primer amplification. The method was immunoSEQ multiplex PCR; TCRdb's version includes in-frame clones alone and lacks a portion of them. V and J calls and clone size follow that table, whereas D and trimming were derived from the DNA. The data contain about 310,000 clones, 85% to 90% of them singletons. Trimming removed 2 bases from V and 4 bases from J; junction bases left unmatched: 4. Germline assignment: CDR1 MNHEY and CDR2 SVGAGI. The CDR3 runs to 16 residues. This chain connects TRBV6-5 to TRBJ2-1; TRBD2 matches at 11 bases. The specimen was peripheral blood. This TCR came from a woman aged 35 to 49 with COVID-19, enrolled during active disease. In DNA form, the CDR3 reads TGTGCCAGCAGTTACCTAGCGGGGGGCCCTTACAATGAGCAGTTCTTC. Its protein is CASSYLAGGPYNEQFF.